This record looks at one T cell receptor (beta chain) sequence and its context. As yet, its antigen is unknown. The record originates from a study of T-cell reconstitution after alpha-beta-depleted transplantation in children. Findings and limits, study-wide: Reportedly, roughly two months post-transplant, alpha-beta T cells arose from several hundred expanded graft clones. Several patients had high TCRbeta diversity at day 60; it came from surviving recipient T cells and thymic progenitors. Fresh T-cell production supplied most of the T-cell counts and diversity seen one year after transplant.

Unique molecular identifiers were used to barcode this TCRbeta library. TCRdb re-derived calls from the PCR reads in MiXCR, one entry per CDR3 protein. This table holds fewer than 550,000 distinct CDR3 sequences, 15% to 20% found once. The germline V gene has CDR1 SGHTA and CDR2 FQGNSA. Trimming removed 5 bases from V and 6 bases from J, with 14 bases in between. The CDR3 length is 13 residues. The input for sequencing was PBMCs, mostly from graft donor cells, taken 360 days after TCRalphabeta/CD19-depleted stem cell transplant. V usage is TRBV7-2 and J usage is TRBJ2-7; D might be TRBD2 (5 bases). The TCR comes from a boy under two years old who had a stem cell transplant for Wiskott-Aldrich syndrome, so the T cells may come from the graft donor. The CDR3 sequence: CASSRTAVGEQYF. The CDR3 DNA sequence: TGTGCCAGCAGCCGTACAGCGGTGGGCGAGCAGTACTTC.